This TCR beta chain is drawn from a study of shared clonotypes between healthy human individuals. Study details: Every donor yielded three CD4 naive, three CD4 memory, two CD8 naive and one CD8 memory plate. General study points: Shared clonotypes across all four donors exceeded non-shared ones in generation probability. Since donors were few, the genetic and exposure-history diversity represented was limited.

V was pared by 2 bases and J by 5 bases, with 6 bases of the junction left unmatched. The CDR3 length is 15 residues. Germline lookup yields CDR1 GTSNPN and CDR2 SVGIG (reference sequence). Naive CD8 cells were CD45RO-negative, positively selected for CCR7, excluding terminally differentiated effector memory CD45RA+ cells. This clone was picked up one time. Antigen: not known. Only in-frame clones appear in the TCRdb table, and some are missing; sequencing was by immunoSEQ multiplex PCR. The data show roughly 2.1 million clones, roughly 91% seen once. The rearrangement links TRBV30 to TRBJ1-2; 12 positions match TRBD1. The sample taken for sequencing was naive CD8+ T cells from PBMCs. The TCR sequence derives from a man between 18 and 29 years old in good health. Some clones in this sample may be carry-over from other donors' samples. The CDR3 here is CAWSFGTGGAYGYTF. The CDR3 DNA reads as TGTGCCTGGAGTTTTGGGACAGGGGGCGCGTATGGCTACACCTTC. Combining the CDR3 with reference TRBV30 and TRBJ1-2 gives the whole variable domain SQTIHQWPATLVQPVGSPLSLECTVEGTSNPNLYWYRQAAGRGLQLLFYSVGIGQISSEVPQNLSASRPQDRQFILSSKKLLLSDSGFYLCAWSFGTGGAYGYTFGSGTRLTVV.